The present TCR beta chain was sequenced within a study of blood T cell repertoires in COVID-19 (dated by TCRdb to the early 2020s). With respect to the entire study: Samples covering the acute and convalescent phases of COVID-19 were provided by collaborators in the United States, Italy and Spain. The prospective study material was composed of cDNA or gDNA derived from T cells, B-cell-depleted T cells, or PBMCs. The dataset comprised deeply sampled blood TCRbeta repertoires from subjects exposed to, actively infected with, or recovered from COVID-19. A freely available public database, intended as a resource for researchers studying the immune response to SARS-CoV-2, is where the repertoires were released. Samples were obtained from the ongoing ImmuneRACE study (first 160 participants) and from over 1,000 subjects provided by 6 global collaborators. Sample metadata almost always included a de-identified subject ID, COVID-19 status, age in years and sex. Where available, HLA class I and class II types were taken from metadata supplied by the sample provider and were not determined by assay-based typing.

TCRbeta CDR3 regions were amplified from genomic DNA using the immunoSEQ Assay, a bias-controlled multiplex PCR. Processing in the source paper ran as follows. Nucleated cell counts per sample were estimated from amplification of reference gene primers within the assay. To quantify the absolute abundance of each unique TCRbeta CDR3 rearrangement, sequence reads were collapsed and filtered. For each sample, productive Simpson clonality was calculated as the square root of Simpson's diversity index across productive rearrangements. In TCRdb, the immuneACCESS table is reduced to in-frame sequences with V and J assigned. These tables do not hold every clone; where another copy was compared, an unresolved V gene accounts for under half, and the others remain unexplained. V, J and clone size reflect that table, while D and trimming were determined from the DNA. Present in this sample are around 170,000 clones, around 90% of which were seen just once. Roughly 26% of the sample goes to the ten largest clones.

Collaborating institutions collected whole blood in K2EDTA tubes following their own protocols. For TCRbeta analysis, collaborators shipped samples in one of three forms: frozen whole blood, isolated PBMCs, or DNA extracted from either of those sample types. As for this clone: Its antigen remains undetermined. Base quality data are lacking; no much larger clone is found one base away.

CDR1 and CDR2 are read off the germline V gene as SGHRS and YFSETQ. V and J are trimmed by 4 bases and 3 bases, and the gene matches miss 7 bases of the junction. The CDR3 contains 15 residues, cysteine and phenylalanine counted. Only the CDR3 portion is preserved as DNA: 45 bases, with reading frame beginning at the first base. Here is what the overall study found, with its caveats: The quantity of clinical and demographic metadata differed by source and by participant and was supplied without curation.

The V gene is TRBV5-1 and the J gene is TRBJ1-1; 9 bases in the middle match TRBD1. The sequence was collected from a man in his 60s with acute or convalescent COVID-19. Sample: peripheral blood. CDR3 loop: CASSEGTGYDTEAFF. The DNA is TGCGCCAGCAGCGAGGGGACAGGGTATGACACTGAAGCTTTCTTT.